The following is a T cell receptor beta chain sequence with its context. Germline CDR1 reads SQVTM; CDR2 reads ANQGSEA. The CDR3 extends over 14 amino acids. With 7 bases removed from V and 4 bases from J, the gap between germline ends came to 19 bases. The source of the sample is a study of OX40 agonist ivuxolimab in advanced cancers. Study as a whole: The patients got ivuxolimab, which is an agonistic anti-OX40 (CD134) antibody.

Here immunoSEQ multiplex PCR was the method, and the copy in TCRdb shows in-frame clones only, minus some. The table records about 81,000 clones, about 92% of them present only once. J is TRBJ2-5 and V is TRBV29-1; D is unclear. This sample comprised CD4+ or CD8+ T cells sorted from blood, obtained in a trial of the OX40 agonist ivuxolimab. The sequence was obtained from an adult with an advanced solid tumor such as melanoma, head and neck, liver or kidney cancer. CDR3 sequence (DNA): TGCAGCGGGGTTTGGGCCCGACCGGGAGAGACCCAGTACTTC. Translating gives CSGVWARPGETQYF.